Listed here are 31 T cell receptor beta chains from one sample, sequenced in a study of blood T cell repertoires in COVID-19. The data were produced by immunoSEQ multiplex PCR, yet TCRdb's version contains in-frame clones alone and is incomplete. The data show over 200,000 clones, with 70% to 90% seen just once and roughly 2.6% held by the top ten. Source material: peripheral blood. These receptors were obtained from a man aged 25 to 40 with COVID-19, enrolled during active disease.

V and J are TRBV12-1 and TRBJ2-7; the listed D gene, TRBD1, was not tested against the DNA. TRBV12-1 is classified as a pseudogene. CDR3 size: 16 residues. CDR3 sequence reads: CASSCRWDRAAYEQYF. The CDR3, as DNA: TGTGCCAGCAGCTGCCGATGGGACAGGGCGGCCTACGAGCAGTACTTC.

This clone was detected once. V and J are TRBV19 and TRBJ2-7; TRBD2 aligns across 14 bases. CDR1 and CDR2 (germline): LNHDA, SQIVND (reference sequence). This CDR3 has 14 residues. The ends lost 8 bases at V and 6 bases at J; junction bases unmatched: 6. The CDR3 sequence is CASVAGTSGGEQYF. For the CDR3, the DNA is TGTGCCAGTGTAGCCGGGACTAGCGGGGGCGAGCAGTACTTC.

This clone was counted a few times. V is TRBV11-3 and J is TRBJ1-3; D not certain. V was trimmed by 5 bases and J by 4 bases, leaving 6 bases between them. Germline V gives CDR1 SGHNT, CDR2 YENEEA. This CDR3 has 12 residues. As DNA, the CDR3 is TGTGCCAGCAGCCGGGAAGGAAACACCATATATTTT. This encodes CASSREGNTIYF.

V is TRBV4-3 and J is TRBJ2-2; 8 bases align to TRBD1. The CDR3 consists of 15 residues. From germline, CDR1 is LGHNA and CDR2 YSLEER. The V and J ends lost 1 base and 6 bases, in that order; junction bases with no gene match: 4. The CDR3 here is CASSQAGQDSGELFF. The CDR3 DNA reads as TGCGCCAGCAGCCAAGCGGGACAGGACTCCGGGGAGCTGTTTTTT.

J is TRBJ2-7 and V is TRBV19; possible D gene TRBD2, 5 bases. Germline-derived CDR1 and CDR2 are LNHDA and SQIVND (reference sequence). The ends were cut back, 3 bases at V and 6 bases at J, with 15 bases in the middle. This CDR3 is 14 amino acids long. The CDR3 here is CASSIGGRGPEQYF. DNA of the CDR3: TGTGCCAGTAGTATTGGTGGGAGAGGGCCCGAGCAGTACTTC.

J is TRBJ2-2 and V is TRBV6-2 or TRBV6-3, with TRBD1 matching 8 bases. Germline V lookup: CDR1 MNHEY, CDR2 SVGEGT. This CDR3 spans 15 amino acids. The junction had 4 bases not matched to a gene; V was cut back by 2 bases and J by 5 bases. The CDR3 reads CASSYRTGRTGELFF. DNA of the CDR3: TGTGCCAGCAGTTACAGGACAGGGCGGACCGGGGAGCTGTTTTTT.

The chain recombines TRBV20-1 with TRBJ2-1, with 10 bases aligning to TRBD1. V dropped 6 bases and J dropped 6; count of bases not matched to a gene: 17. Per germline, CDR1 DFQATT and CDR2 SNEGSKA (reference sequence). This CDR3 region has 17 residues. CDR3 coding DNA: TGCAGTGCCAGTGGAGGGACAGGGGCCATTTGGGGCAATGAGCAGTTCTTC. Its protein is CSASGGTGAIWGNEQFF.

J is TRBJ2-1 and V is TRBV27; 11 nucleotides line up with TRBD2. The length of the CDR3 is 15 residues. V shed 2 bases, J shed 7 bases, and the junction held 4 bases outside the gene matches. Per germline, CDR1 MNHEY and CDR2 SMNVEV (reference sequence). The CDR3 nucleotides read TGTGCCAGCAGTTTAACTAGCGGGAGTCTTAATGAGCAGTTCTTC. It specifies CASSLTSGSLNEQFF.

This clone was counted a single time. This chain links TRBV5-4 with TRBJ2-1; 11 bases agree with TRBD1. Germline V CDR1 and CDR2: SGHNT, YYREEE (reference sequence). The CDR3 sequence is 15 residues long. Trimming took 4 bases from V and 4 from J; bases not matched to a gene: 4. The DNA for the CDR3 is TGTGCCAGCAGCCCGGGACAGGGGGGATACAATGAGCAGTTCTTC. It codes for CASSPGQGGYNEQFF.

The chain carries TRBV6-1 and TRBJ1-2, with a possible D match to TRBD1 (6 bases). From germline, CDR1 is MNHNS and CDR2 SASEGT. Trimming took off 0 bases at V and 8 bases at J, with 16 bases between the two ends. The CDR3 length is 15 residues. CDR3 sequence (DNA): TGTGCCAGCAGTGAAGCTCGGCAGGGGATGACCGGCTACACCTTC. Its translation is CASSEARQGMTGYTF.

The chain couples TRBV2 to TRBJ2-1; D possibly corresponds to TRBD1 (7 bases). CDR1 and CDR2 from the germline V gene are SNHLY and FYNNEI. The V and J ends lost 5 bases and 5 bases respectively, with 16 bases between them. CDR3 size: 15 residues. In DNA form, the CDR3 reads TGTGCCAGCAGTATGCGACAGGGAGGCAACAATGAGCAGTTCTTC. Translated, it gives CASSMRQGGNNEQFF. Supplemented by reference TRBV2 and TRBJ2-1, the full variable domain reads EPEVTQTPSHQVTQMGQEVILRCVPISNHLYFYWYRQILGQKVEFLVSFYNNEISEKSEIFDDQFSVERPDGSNFTLKIRSTKLEDSAMYFCASSMRQGGNNEQFFGPGTRLTVL.

The chain recombines TRBV30 with TRBJ1-3; D ambiguous. The CDR3 consists of 11 residues. CDR1 is GTSNPN, CDR2 SVGIG, per germline (reference sequence). CDR3 sequence (DNA): TGTGCTTGGCAGGTCGGAAACACCATATATTTT. Translation: CAWQVGNTIYF.

As to this clone: Within the sample, other DNA sequences also encode this same CDR3. This chain uses TRBV6-5 with TRBJ1-6; D call uncertain. The CDR3 loop spans 16 amino acids. The V end was cut by 2 bases, the J end by 2 bases, with 10 bases between. The germline V gene encodes CDR1 MNHEY and CDR2 SVGAGI. The CDR3 loop is CASSYAEAPYNSPLHF. Written as DNA, the CDR3 is TGTGCCAGCAGTTACGCCGAGGCGCCCTATAATTCACCCCTCCACTTT.

This clone occurred a few times. V usage is TRBV5-1 and J usage is TRBJ2-2, with TRBD1 matching over 9 bases. Per the germline V gene, CDR1 is SGHRS and CDR2 is YFSETQ. Trimming removed 5 bases from V and 5 bases from J; junction bases left unmatched: 7. This CDR3 region has 15 residues. The CDR3 coding sequence is TGCGCCAGCAGGGCCGGGACAGGGATGACCGGGGAGCTGTTTTTT. The encoded protein is CASRAGTGMTGELFF.

The V call is TRBV15, the J call TRBJ1-2, with TRBD1 matching over 8 bases. Trimming removed 6 bases from V and 4 bases from J; junction bases left unmatched: 7. This CDR3 comprises 14 residues. CDR1 is LNHNV and CDR2 is YYDKDF in the germline V gene (reference sequence). The CDR3: CATRPGTGTYGYTF. DNA of the CDR3: TGTGCCACCAGACCTGGGACAGGCACCTATGGCTACACCTTC.

The chain couples TRBV6-1 to TRBJ1-1; TRBD1 matches 7 bases. Per the germline V gene, CDR1 is MNHNS and CDR2 is SASEGT. This CDR3 contains 11 residues. The trim removed 3 bases at V and 10 bases at J, leaving 2 bases unmatched. The DNA for the CDR3 is TGTGCCAGCAGTGAGGAGGGGGCAGCTTTCTTT. This codes for CASSEEGAAFF.

V gene TRBV28 combines with J gene TRBJ2-7, with 7 bases fitting TRBD1. Germline-derived CDR1 and CDR2 are MDHEN and SYDVKM. The CDR3 runs to 15 residues. The junction had 9 bases not matched to a gene; V was cut back by 6 bases and J by 1 base. CDR3 in amino acids: CASSPGQDPSYEQYF. The CDR3 nucleotides read TGTGCCAGCAGCCCCGGACAGGACCCTTCCTACGAGCAGTACTTC.

On this clone itself: One end of the junction fails to match germline, which may point to a read error. This chain connects TRBV3-1 (or the pseudogene TRBV3-2) to TRBJ2-1; D is perhaps TRBD2 (6 bases). This CDR3 contains 13 residues. Per the germline V gene, CDR1 is LGHDT and CDR2 is YNNKEL (reference sequence). For the CDR3, the DNA is TGTGCCAGCGGCCAATTGGGGGGTAATGAGCAGTTCTTC. Amino acids: CASGQLGGNEQFF.

J is TRBJ1-4 and V is TRBV18; perhaps TRBD1 as D (6 bases). CDR1 is KGHSH, CDR2 LQKENI, per germline. The CDR3 extends over 14 amino acids. The V and J ends lost 3 bases and 3 bases respectively, with 8 bases between them. CDR3 sequence reads: CASSPGTPNEKLFF. The CDR3 nucleotides are TGTGCCAGCTCACCCGGGACACCTAATGAAAAACTGTTTTTT.

The chain combines TRBV7-9 with TRBJ1-4; weak D call: TRBD1 (6 bases). This CDR3 has 14 residues. The V gene lost 4 bases and the J gene lost 4 bases, with 10 bases spanning the gap. Germline values: CDR1 SEHNR, CDR2 FQNEAQ (reference sequence). For the CDR3, the DNA is TGTGCCAGCAGCTCGACAGGTCATAATGAAAAACTGTTTTTT. Translation: CASSSTGHNEKLFF.

The chain carries TRBV4-3 and TRBJ2-7; TRBD2 agrees at 11 bases. V lost 3 bases to trimming and J lost 0 bases; unmatched junction nucleotides: 4. The CDR3 length is 16 residues. Per germline, CDR1 LGHNA and CDR2 YSLEER. The CDR3 protein is CASSQSGTSGSYEQYF. The CDR3 nucleotides read TGCGCCAGCAGCCAGTCCGGGACTAGCGGCTCCTACGAGCAGTACTTC.

The chain is built from TRBV5-1 and TRBJ2-1; 10 bases agree with TRBD2. The J segment lost 6 bases and the V segment lost 0 bases, leaving 3 bases of the junction unmatched. The CDR3 consists of 15 residues. Germline V gene sequence: CDR1 SGHRS, CDR2 YFSETQ. CDR3 in DNA: TGCGCCAGCAGCTTGGCCCTAGCGGGAGTCAATGAGCAGTTCTTC. Translating it yields CASSLALAGVNEQFF.

The chain employs TRBV9 and TRBJ1-1; D is uncertain. Looked up from germline, CDR1 is SGDLS and CDR2 is YYNGEE. The CDR3 length is 13 residues. V dropped 0 bases and J dropped 7 bases, with 10 bases sitting between them. The CDR3 nucleotides read TGTGCCAGCAGCGTAGCTGGCGGGAATGAAGCTTTCTTT. Translation gives CASSVAGGNEAFF.

The chain uses TRBV2 and TRBJ1-1; D is uncertain. The V end was cut by 4 bases, the J end by 3 bases, with 9 bases between. The CDR3 runs to 13 residues. CDR1 is SNHLY and CDR2 is FYNNEI in the germline V gene. CDR3: CASSGGSYTEAFF. CDR3 DNA: TGTGCCAGCAGTGGTGGGAGCTACACTGAAGCTTTCTTT.

This sequence joins TRBV2 and TRBJ2-1; 7 nucleotides line up with TRBD2. Germline values: CDR1 SNHLY, CDR2 FYNNEI. This CDR3 is built from 11 residues. V gave up 8 bases and J gave up 6 bases; unmatched junction bases: 1. This CDR3 is CASPSGNEQFF. CDR3 sequence (DNA): TGTGCCAGCCCTAGCGGCAATGAGCAGTTCTTC. The variable domain in full, with the rest retrieved from reference TRBV2 and TRBJ2-1, is EPEVTQTPSHQVTQMGQEVILRCVPISNHLYFYWYRQILGQKVEFLVSFYNNEISEKSEIFDDQFSVERPDGSNFTLKIRSTKLEDSAMYFCASPSGNEQFFGPGTRLTVL.

This chain connects TRBV7-2 to TRBJ2-1; 7 bases fit TRBD1. The CDR3 has 14 residues. The J segment lost 6 bases and the V segment lost 5 bases, leaving 7 bases of the junction unmatched. Germline lookup yields CDR1 SGHTA and CDR2 FQGNSA. CDR3 bases: TGTGCCAGCAGCATACAGGGGCTAAGCAATGAGCAGTTCTTC. Amino acid sequence: CASSIQGLSNEQFF.

Notes on this clone: The sample has other DNA sequences that encode this CDR3 too. V and J are TRBV5-1 and TRBJ2-7, with TRBD2 as a possible D gene (6 bases). Trimming left V 5 bases short and J 4 bases short, with 10 bases between. The CDR3 is 12 amino acids. The germline V gene has CDR1 SGHRS and CDR2 YFSETQ. The CDR3 loop is CASSFSGYEQYF. CDR3 bases: TGCGCCAGCAGTTTTAGCGGTTACGAGCAGTACTTC.

The chain employs TRBV28 and TRBJ2-1; a weak D match, TRBD1 (5 bases). Trimming took off 6 bases at V and 5 bases at J, with 14 bases between the two ends. The V gene's germline CDR1 is MDHEN and CDR2 SYDVKM. CDR3 length equals 14 residues. CDR3 sequence: CASRPWGGHNEQFF. Here the CDR3 DNA reads TGTGCCAGCAGGCCCTGGGGCGGCCACAATGAGCAGTTCTTC.

DNA for the CDR3: TGTGCCAGCTCACTTATTTACGGTGAGCGTCCCGGGGAGCTGTTTTTT. Residues: CASSLIYGERPGELFF. This rearrangement joins TRBV18 to TRBJ2-2; D remains unclear. CDR3 length: 16 amino acids. Germline CDR1 reads KGHSH; CDR2 reads LQKENI. Deletions cut 4 bases from V and 6 bases from J, with 18 bases between.

The chain links TRBV28 to TRBJ1-1; D perhaps matches TRBD1 (6 bases). The CDR3 runs to 13 residues. Trimming cost V 4 bases and J 5 bases, with 11 bases left between them. CDR1 MDHEN and CDR2 SYDVKM come from the germline V gene. The CDR3 sequence: CASSSQGWTEAFF. Written as DNA, the CDR3 is TGTGCCAGCAGTTCACAGGGATGGACTGAAGCTTTCTTT.

Written as DNA, the CDR3 is TGTGCCCAAGGGCGGGAGCCCCCCTTTGGGGAGCAGTACTTC. Translated, it gives CAQGREPPFGEQYF. This rearrangement joins TRBV30 to TRBJ2-7; 7 nucleotides match TRBD2. Germline V gene data show CDR1 as GTSNPN and CDR2 as SVGIG (reference sequence). Trimming took 8 bases from V and 7 from J; bases not matched to a gene: 17. The length of the CDR3 is 14 residues.